Listed below are T cell receptor beta chains from one sample, sequenced in a study of Graves' ophthalmopathy and Graves' hyperthyroidism. TCRdb redid the calling of the multiplex PCR reads with MiXCR, one entry per CDR3 protein. Among approximately 210,000 distinct CDR3 sequences listed, approximately 29% were seen once. The specimen was peripheral blood. The receptors originated from a man aged 50 to 60 with Graves' ophthalmopathy. Each CDR3 is given with its conserved first and last residue.

CDR3 protein: CASRTSREPIWGSYEQYF; CDR3 length: 18; J gene: TRBJ2-7; V gene: TRBV27
CDR3 protein: CATSDLAGELFF; CDR3 length: 12; J gene: TRBJ2-2; V gene: TRBV24-1
CDR3 protein: CASREGLAGGDEQYF; CDR3 length: 15; J gene: TRBJ2-7; V gene: TRBV2
CDR3 protein: CASTLKVGSPLHF; CDR3 length: 13; J gene: TRBJ1-6; V gene: TRBV27
CDR3 protein: CAISVLLTNTGELFF; CDR3 length: 15; J gene: TRBJ2-2; V gene: TRBV10-3
CDR3 protein: CASSPYMNTEAFF; CDR3 length: 13; J gene: TRBJ1-1; V gene: TRBV5-1
CDR3 protein: CASSEEGTGGTEAFF; CDR3 length: 15; J gene: TRBJ1-1; V gene: TRBV6-1
CDR3 protein: CSARMGQDDTEAFF; CDR3 length: 14; J gene: TRBJ1-1; V gene: TRBV20-1
CDR3 protein: CAISPPSGTEAFF; CDR3 length: 13; J gene: TRBJ1-1; V gene: TRBV10-3
CDR3 protein: CSVVLWEDRQGETQYF; CDR3 length: 16; J gene: TRBJ2-5; V gene: TRBV29-1
CDR3 protein: CASSPSNRGGQYF; CDR3 length: 13; J gene: TRBJ2-7; V gene: TRBV18
CDR3 protein: CASSSYPVAGTGELFF; CDR3 length: 16; J gene: TRBJ2-2; V gene: TRBV6-6
CDR3 protein: CASSIGGDGNQPQHF; CDR3 length: 15; J gene: TRBJ1-5; V gene: TRBV19
CDR3 protein: CASSDTFLAGNTGELFF; CDR3 length: 17; J gene: TRBJ2-2; V gene: TRBV2
CDR3 protein: CSATDFGNYGYTF; CDR3 length: 13; J gene: TRBJ1-2; V gene: TRBV20-1
CDR3 protein: CASTLSTGVSEQYF; CDR3 length: 14; J gene: TRBJ2-7; V gene: TRBV12-3/TRBV12-4
CDR3 protein: CASSFINRDRFYEQYF; CDR3 length: 16; J gene: TRBJ2-7; V gene: TRBV5-6
CDR3 protein: CASNIPSELRETQYF; CDR3 length: 15; J gene: TRBJ2-5; V gene: TRBV6-1
CDR3 protein: CASSFPTHSGANVLTF; CDR3 length: 16; J gene: TRBJ2-6; V gene: TRBV28
CDR3 protein: CSARRTRMETQYF; CDR3 length: 13; J gene: TRBJ2-5; V gene: TRBV20-1
CDR3 protein: CAISESYKDTQYQETQYF; CDR3 length: 18; J gene: TRBJ2-5; V gene: TRBV10-3
CDR3 protein: CASSESGTGKYEQYF; CDR3 length: 15; J gene: TRBJ2-7; V gene: TRBV25-1
CDR3 protein: CASSLADRGRGNTGELFF; CDR3 length: 18; J gene: TRBJ2-2; V gene: TRBV5-1
CDR3 protein: CAWSRQGQETQYF; CDR3 length: 13; J gene: TRBJ2-5; V gene: TRBV30
CDR3 protein: CSARDQFTGREFGYTF; CDR3 length: 16; J gene: TRBJ1-2; V gene: TRBV20-1
CDR3 protein: CASRDRGRSYEQYF; CDR3 length: 14; J gene: TRBJ2-7; V gene: TRBV28
CDR3 protein: CASSEGRMGETQYF; CDR3 length: 14; J gene: TRBJ2-5; V gene: TRBV6-4
CDR3 protein: CASSYSRGYGYTF; CDR3 length: 13; J gene: TRBJ1-2; V gene: TRBV6-5
CDR3 protein: CSAVDGNSPLHF; CDR3 length: 12; J gene: TRBJ1-6; V gene: TRBV20-1
CDR3 protein: CASSLSPGSDTQYF; CDR3 length: 14; J gene: TRBJ2-3; V gene: TRBV7-8
CDR3 protein: CASSKDMNTEAFF; CDR3 length: 13; J gene: TRBJ1-1; V gene: TRBV2
CDR3 protein: CSARDASATQETQYF; CDR3 length: 15; J gene: TRBJ2-5; V gene: TRBV20-1
CDR3 protein: CASSLGLELGKTQYF; CDR3 length: 15; J gene: TRBJ2-5; V gene: TRBV6-2/TRBV6-3
CDR3 protein: CATSLQGTEQYF; CDR3 length: 12; J gene: TRBJ2-7; V gene: TRBV15
CDR3 protein: CASGGAKQGTLLTQYF; CDR3 length: 16; J gene: TRBJ2-5; V gene: TRBV28
CDR3 protein: CAWSAGNYGYTF; CDR3 length: 12; J gene: TRBJ1-2; V gene: TRBV30
CDR3 protein: CASSIWGEGNQPQHF; CDR3 length: 15; J gene: TRBJ1-5; V gene: TRBV19
CDR3 protein: CSAREGRANYGYTF; CDR3 length: 14; J gene: TRBJ1-2; V gene: TRBV20-1
CDR3 protein: CATSEGLGASGANVLTF; CDR3 length: 17; J gene: TRBJ2-6; V gene: TRBV24-1
CDR3 protein: CASSQDRYYGYTF; CDR3 length: 13; J gene: TRBJ1-2; V gene: TRBV14
CDR3 protein: CASSSTPGTGLNQPQHF; CDR3 length: 17; J gene: TRBJ1-5; V gene: TRBV19
CDR3 protein: CASSLSVTAGLDTEAFF; CDR3 length: 17; J gene: TRBJ1-1; V gene: TRBV12-3/TRBV12-4
CDR3 protein: CSARGQGVSSPLHF; CDR3 length: 14; J gene: TRBJ1-6; V gene: TRBV20-1
CDR3 protein: CATSDPESLTGATGELFF; CDR3 length: 18; J gene: TRBJ2-2; V gene: TRBV24-1
CDR3 protein: CASSLLAGVHEQYF; CDR3 length: 14; J gene: TRBJ2-7; V gene: TRBV28
CDR3 protein: CAERGEGLYEQYF; CDR3 length: 13; J gene: TRBJ2-7; V gene: TRBV2
CDR3 protein: CAWSGLRVGPQHF; CDR3 length: 13; J gene: TRBJ1-5; V gene: TRBV30
CDR3 protein: CASRERGEQYF; CDR3 length: 11; J gene: TRBJ2-7; V gene: TRBV6-1
CDR3 protein: CASSYDRDSRLGAEAFF; CDR3 length: 17; J gene: TRBJ1-1; V gene: TRBV6-5
CDR3 protein: CASRGLAAKNTGELFF; CDR3 length: 16; J gene: TRBJ2-2; V gene: TRBV6-1
CDR3 protein: CASSFRSPNYGYTF; CDR3 length: 14; J gene: TRBJ1-2; V gene: TRBV7-2
CDR3 protein: CSEGRNPSGGYTF; CDR3 length: 13; J gene: TRBJ1-2; V gene: TRBV20-1
CDR3 protein: CASSSTILYQETQYF; CDR3 length: 15; J gene: TRBJ2-5; V gene: TRBV14
CDR3 protein: CASSFSVPAYEQYF; CDR3 length: 14; J gene: TRBJ2-7; V gene: TRBV11-3
CDR3 protein: CASSGTSNTEAFF; CDR3 length: 13; J gene: TRBJ1-1; V gene: TRBV6-1
CDR3 protein: CAGQTGKSPRTYEQYF; CDR3 length: 16; J gene: TRBJ2-7; V gene: TRBV6-2/TRBV6-3